This T cell receptor (beta chain) was captured by sequencing in a study of cytomegalovirus exposure and HLA in healthy donors (dated by TCRdb to about 2017). Notes on the research overall: In an earlier analysis of some 610 of the donors, 276 Gb of sequence data and 90 million to 120 million unique TCR beta sequences from about 190 million T cells were reported. Around 320 gigabases of sequencing data and 80 million or so unique TCR sequences were included in an early release covering about 600 HLA-typed donors. Of the approximately 400 genotyped donors, over 65% fell in the genetic ancestry cluster associated with self-reported Caucasian donors. The study aimed to test whether signatures of past pathogen exposure could be identified by cataloging public T cell receptors. The study profiled the T cell repertoires of hundreds of subjects by immunosequencing and related them to cytomegalovirus serostatus. Along with the approximately 700-subject first cohort, a separate validation cohort of approximately 110 different subjects was used. High-throughput TCR immunosequencing, statistical association of individual TCRs with disease status, and machine learning were combined to predict cytomegalovirus infection status. A later analysis re-examined previously published TCR beta repertoires from 500 to 700 donors and added high-resolution HLA genotyping to investigate patterns of TCR occurrence. In the later analysis, no new phenotypic data were used to find candidate immune exposures; instead, reliance was placed on TCR beta sequences and their occurrence across donors. To decide whether each TCR beta V gene segment behaved as functional or pseudogenic, an earlier analysis of some 580 of the donors relied on high-throughput TCR beta sequencing. Donor age, sex, ethnicity and CMV serostatus were compiled together with the repertoire data. A later genetic analysis took genome-wide SNP genotypes for about 65% of the 666 donors and used that subset as a discovery cohort. All discovery cohort repertoires had been generated on a single sequencing platform. HLA typing covered class I and class II loci at four-digit resolution. The number of donors typed differed by locus, with 629-630 for A, B, C, DRB1 and DQB1, roughly 520 for DQA1, 606 for DPA1, and 472 for DPB1. Roughly 5 DR-DQ haplotypes were handled as single units for association and clustering, since linkage in the cohort was strong. Among almost 400 genotyped donors of the cohort, an average of approximately 230,000 unique TCR beta nucleotide sequences were sequenced per donor, about a sixth of them non-productive. What the research found in general, with its limitations: Because some donors lacked HLA typing at each locus, the association tests relied only on the typed subset. Strong co-occurrence of HLA alleles, especially DR and DQ, made assigning TCR associations to individual alleles difficult. The only immune exposure information available for the cohort was CMV serostatus. The study gave a list of roughly 150 TCR beta chains associated with cytomegalovirus. Three of the identified cytomegalovirus-associated TCR beta chains were confirmed in vitro to be specific for cytomegalovirus antigens. Compared with the roughly 700-donor mean, donors in an Asian-associated ancestry cluster had fewer N-insertions in productive TCRs, according to a later genetic analysis. Linkage disequilibrium might explain the correlated functional status among segregating V segments, but an unknown experimental factor could not be excluded. A later analysis found that HLA-associated TCR beta chains were more clonally expanded and had lower generation probabilities than equally common non-associated chains. A later analysis found that TCR association rates varied across HLA loci, with DRB1 alleles showing the most associated TCRs and HLA-C alleles the fewest. Most TCR sequences were observed very rarely across donors, whereas some public TCRs were present in many individuals. According to a later analysis, most CMV-associated TCR beta chains appeared to be HLA-restricted, and the HLA associations seemed to be driven largely by CMV exposure. In a later analysis, several top co-occurrence clusters were reported to appear linked to parvovirus B19, influenza, CMV and Epstein-Barr virus. The 87-base-pair reads could not distinguish some IMGT-functional V segments, including TRBV6-2 and TRBV6-3, so those segments were excluded. In both the original and validation cohorts, the classifier was reported to diagnose cytomegalovirus status with high specificity and sensitivity. An association between a missense DCLRE1C variant and V-gene and J-gene trimming of TCR beta chains was found in a later genetic analysis and replicated in an independent cohort. A later analysis associated about 17,000 TCR beta sequences with specific HLA alleles at a false discovery rate of 0.05. A cluster of highly shared sequence variants was judged likely to be a technical artifact of the sequencing pipeline. The presence/absence analyses assumed that sequencing depth was roughly uniform across donors, and that assumption may not be true. Because counts were too low, 15 or so rarely observed V segments, including chromosome 9 orphons, were excluded from the earlier analysis of under 650 of the donors. In an earlier analysis of some 550 of the donors, most TCR beta V segments were observed in productive rearrangements about 90% or about 30% of the time, broadly matching IMGT annotations. The authors suggested that the approach could potentially be generalized to other disease states and immunological phenotypes. A further reported finding was that TCR beta sequences accurately predicted the HLA-A and HLA-B alleles for most subjects in the first cohort. This cohort had only TCR beta chains sequenced, and the lack of alpha or paired-chain data limited which features could be detected.

The cohort was made up of approximately 670 healthy bone marrow donors. Cohort members were all nominally healthy when sampled, although unrecorded immune exposures were likely present. The donor tested CMV seropositive, placing the donor among the approximately 290 seropositive members of the cohort. A peripheral blood sample was collected from each donor, and TCR beta sequencing was performed on peripheral blood mononuclear cells. The Qiagen DNeasy Blood Extraction Kit was used to extract genomic DNA from the blood cell samples. Library generation was performed with the immunoSEQ multiplex PCR assay. A mixture of 60 forward primers for TCR Vbeta segments and 13 reverse primers for TCR Jbeta segments was used in the multiplex PCR. A multiplex PCR assay on genomic DNA amplified the CDR3 region of rearranged TCR beta genes. The Illumina HiSeq System was used to sequence the amplified TCR beta libraries as 87-base-pair reads. The study's own analysis went as follows. Across the 500 to 850 repertoires, a later analysis counted 78 million or so unique TCR beta chains, about 10 million of which were shared by at least two donors. Raw reads were error-corrected and collapsed into unique sequences with a nearest-neighbor algorithm that merged closely related sequences to remove PCR and sequencing errors. To assign V, D and J gene segments, CDR3 sequences were aligned to IMGT reference sequences. For a sequence to be retained, at least a six-nucleotide match to both a V gene segment and a J gene segment was required. Rearrangements were called productive when the CDR3 lacked stop codons and stayed in frame with V and J; all others were non-productive. Following IMGT convention, CDR3 was defined as the stretch from the second conserved V-encoded cysteine up to the conserved J-encoded phenylalanine. Sequences without an unambiguous match to a single V gene segment were excluded from the earlier analysis of a few hundred of the donors. In an earlier analysis of 587 of the donors, V segments were called functional above 56.7% productive rearrangements and were called segregating when the between-donor standard deviation exceeded 5%. A statistical classification framework was built for diagnosing cytomegalovirus status from the catalog of TCR beta chain sequences. In a later analysis, TCR nucleotide sequences were compared against IMGT/GENE-DB human TR gene sequences so that V and J genes could be assigned. Using the TCRdist pipeline, a later analysis assigned CDR3 sequences along with most-parsimonious VDJ recombination scenarios. In a later analysis, every TCR beta chain was defined by the combination of its CDR3 amino acid sequence and its V-gene family, and reads without a unique V-gene family were dropped. To address suspected cross-contamination and a sequencing artifact, a later analysis removed roughly 580 highly shared, low-generation-probability nucleotide sequences. In a later analysis, a clonal expansion index was calculated for each public chain from normalized within-repertoire ranks of inferred template counts. Generation probabilities in a later analysis came from a VDJ recombination model fitted to out-of-frame rearrangements, and those results were checked against IGoR. Hypergeometric tests were used in a later analysis to score TCR-TCR, TCR-HLA and TCR-CMV co-occurrence, with a repertoire-size bias correction applied to the TCR pairs. A later analysis estimated false discovery rates by permuting HLA or CMV assignments 20 times. In a later analysis, co-occurring TCRs were grouped with DBSCAN, and TCRdist sequence similarity was added when clustering was performed within HLA-allele-positive subsets. Co-occurrence clustering excluded repertoires with fewer than 30,000 or more than 120,000 public chains, plus five with anomalous nucleotide sharing. In TCRdb, the immuneACCESS table is reduced to in-frame sequences with V and J assigned. These tables do not hold every clone; where another copy was compared, an unresolved V gene accounts for under half, and the others remain unexplained. From that table come the V and J calls and clone size; the DNA was used to work out D and trimming. For this sample the table gives around 130,000 clones, of which approximately 8% were detected only once. The top ten constitute around 5.8% of the sample.

A remark on this clone: The specificity of this receptor is unknown. Base qualities are not at hand, and no much larger clone is one base apart.

The CDR3 covers 12 residues, taking in both the cysteine and the phenylalanine. The sequence is cut down to CDR3 DNA, 36 bases in frame from base 1. The germline ends are 8 bases apart after V is trimmed by 9 bases and J by 0 bases. Reading the germline V gene gives CDR1 MNHEY and CDR2 SVGAGI. This receptor was identified in a woman between 40 and 50 years old in good health and CMV-seropositive. Rearrangement joined TRBV6-5 to TRBJ2-5; a tentative D call is TRBD2 (5 bases match). Sequences were obtained from PBMCs. Here the CDR3 is given as CASRENQETQYF. The DNA reads TGTGCCAGTCGGGAAAACCAAGAGACCCAGTACTTC.